The rows below give T cell receptor beta chains drawn from one sample of a study of cytomegalovirus exposure and HLA in healthy donors. Only in-frame clones appear in the TCRdb table, and some are missing; sequencing was by immunoSEQ multiplex PCR. The repertoire holds 170,000 or so clones, with around 83% as singletons. The sequencing sample was made of PBMCs. These receptors all stem from a man aged 45-65 years in good health and CMV-seronegative. The CDR3 runs from the conserved cysteine through the conserved F or W.

v_call: TRBV9
j_call: TRBJ2-1
cdr3_aa: CASSVEQRGGSYNEQFF

v_call: TRBV19
j_call: TRBJ2-6
cdr3_aa: CASSFRGSSGANVLTF

v_call: TRBV5-1
j_call: TRBJ1-2
cdr3_aa: CASSSPGQGSYGYTF

v_call: TRBV28
j_call: TRBJ2-4
cdr3_aa: CASSPRTSGSPREYF

v_call: TRBV18
j_call: TRBJ2-5
cdr3_aa: CASSRVQGRETQYF

v_call: TRBV7-2
j_call: TRBJ2-5
cdr3_aa: CASSLGLAGQETQYF

v_call: TRBV7-6
j_call: TRBJ1-5
cdr3_aa: CASSLDTSLSNQPQHF

v_call: TRBV7-9
j_call: TRBJ1-5
cdr3_aa: CASSLEQGGPNQPQHF

v_call: TRBV7-3
j_call: TRBJ2-1
cdr3_aa: CASSSLAGEGNEQFF

v_call: TRBV7-2
j_call: TRBJ2-3
cdr3_aa: CASSPRGSGDRYF

v_call: TRBV7-2
j_call: TRBJ1-5
cdr3_aa: CASSSSGQPNQPQHF

v_call: TRBV2
j_call: TRBJ2-1
cdr3_aa: CASIGTGFYNEQFF

v_call: TRBV15
j_call: TRBJ1-5
cdr3_aa: CATSRGQGINQPQHF

v_call: TRBV13
j_call: TRBJ1-6
cdr3_aa: CASSSSTGESPLHF

v_call: TRBV25-1
j_call: TRBJ2-1
cdr3_aa: CASTLINEQFF

v_call: TRBV6-5
j_call: TRBJ1-6
cdr3_aa: CASSYGTGGNSPLHF

v_call: TRBV19
j_call: TRBJ2-5
cdr3_aa: CASSTPWGEKETQYF

v_call: TRBV12-5
j_call: TRBJ1-1
cdr3_aa: CASGIPGQLAFF

v_call: TRBV7-2
j_call: TRBJ2-3
cdr3_aa: CASSSAWLESTDTQYF

v_call: TRBV7-3
j_call: TRBJ2-7
cdr3_aa: CASSPRDSPSYEQYF

v_call: TRBV30
j_call: TRBJ2-4
cdr3_aa: CAQDRGGNIQYF

v_call: TRBV29-1
j_call: TRBJ1-2
cdr3_aa: CSVLYTGQGAANYGYTF

v_call: TRBV27
j_call: TRBJ2-2
cdr3_aa: CASSLRQAGTGELFF

v_call: TRBV5-4
j_call: TRBJ2-7
cdr3_aa: CARPRWESYEQYF

v_call: TRBV5-8
j_call: TRBJ1-6
cdr3_aa: CASSLRGLPLHF

v_call: TRBV28
j_call: TRBJ2-5
cdr3_aa: CASNSGGETQYF

v_call: TRBV6-5
j_call: TRBJ2-7
cdr3_aa: CASSSRVSYEQYF

v_call: TRBV9
j_call: TRBJ2-3
cdr3_aa: CASSVGGSGGATDTQYF

v_call: TRBV10-3
j_call: -
cdr3_aa: CAITLGQGYEQYF

v_call: TRBV19
j_call: TRBJ2-2
cdr3_aa: CASSIAFDRGSGTGELFF

v_call: TRBV5-1
j_call: TRBJ2-2
cdr3_aa: CASSWAELAGDTGELFF

v_call: TRBV6-6
j_call: TRBJ2-2
cdr3_aa: CASSYAQGAPGELFF

v_call: TRBV5-4
j_call: TRBJ2-3
cdr3_aa: CASSPPGLAGGTDTQYF

v_call: TRBV7-9
j_call: TRBJ2-6
cdr3_aa: CASSFIQGTGPSGANVLTF

v_call: TRBV5-1
j_call: TRBJ1-6
cdr3_aa: CASSRAGTAILNSPLHF

v_call: TRBV27
j_call: TRBJ2-6
cdr3_aa: CASSLSQVSGGANVLTF

v_call: TRBV7-9
j_call: TRBJ2-3
cdr3_aa: CATQGKSTDTQYF

v_call: TRBV9
j_call: TRBJ2-1
cdr3_aa: CASSVGVRERGLAGSNEQFF

v_call: TRBV9
j_call: TRBJ2-5
cdr3_aa: CASNVGRYQETQYF

v_call: TRBV7-9
j_call: TRBJ1-6
cdr3_aa: CASSSGDSSYNSPLHF

v_call: TRBV28
j_call: TRBJ2-1
cdr3_aa: CASTIVGGNVNEQFF

v_call: TRBV5-1
j_call: TRBJ1-1
cdr3_aa: CASSLAYASGVEAFF

v_call: TRBV29-1
j_call: TRBJ2-1
cdr3_aa: CSVEVRQGLYSRNEQFF

v_call: TRBV5-1
j_call: TRBJ2-2
cdr3_aa: CASSLVLARTGELFF

v_call: TRBV28
j_call: TRBJ1-1
cdr3_aa: CASRQGGGAKLNTEAFF

v_call: TRBV13
j_call: -
cdr3_aa: CASSPGGAASYEQYF

v_call: TRBV19
j_call: TRBJ2-1
cdr3_aa: CASSPRDRAIHEQFF

v_call: TRBV7-2
j_call: TRBJ2-7
cdr3_aa: CASSLVGGSYEQYF

v_call: TRBV2
j_call: TRBJ2-6
cdr3_aa: CASSEEGSGANVLTF

v_call: TRBV9
j_call: TRBJ1-2
cdr3_aa: CASSVDRNYGYTF

v_call: TRBV7-9
j_call: TRBJ2-1
cdr3_aa: CSSSTDGLGSYNEQFF